The 10 T cell receptor beta chains listed next were all sequenced from one sample in a study of CD8+CD57+ T cells in acquired aplastic anemia. Genomic DNA, serving as template, underwent TCR beta VDJ and CDR3 profiling. TCRdb re-derived calls from the reads in MiXCR, one entry per CDR3 protein. The sample records 150,000 to 200,000 distinct CDR3 sequences, 70% to 80% being singletons. Before being chosen for sequencing, patients had shown CD8+CD57+ cell expansion by flow cytometry. Sequencing was done on a sample of sorted CD4+, CD8+, or CD8+CD57+ T cells (not recorded which) from PBMCs. These receptors were collected from a human donor with aplastic anemia.

This clonotype was counted ten times or more. V usage is TRBV7-8 and J usage is TRBJ2-3; the D gene is possibly TRBD1 (6 bases). Germline lookup yields CDR1 SGHVS and CDR2 FQNEAQ. Trimming left V 4 bases short and J 5 bases short, with 19 bases between. CDR3 length equals 16 residues. CDR3 nucleotide sequence: TGTGCCAGCAGCTCAATTACAGGGTCTGGTTTAGATACGCAGTATTTT. This translates into CASSSITGSGLDTQYF.

The rearrangement links TRBV25-1 to TRBJ2-5; D is possibly TRBD1 (6 bases). The CDR3 extends over 16 amino acids. V lost 6 bases, J lost 5 bases, and 22 bases lay in between. The germline V gene encodes CDR1 MGHDK and CDR2 SYGVNS. DNA for the CDR3: TGTGCCAGCAGCAAAACAGGGTTTAGGGGATATGAGACCCAGTACTTC. Residues: CASSKTGFRGYETQYF.

The chain employs TRBV7-2 and TRBJ2-7, with D unclear. Trimming removed 1 base from V and 8 bases from J, with 9 bases in between. CDR3 length equals 12 residues. Per germline, CDR1 SGHTA and CDR2 FQGNSA. CDR3 sequence (DNA): TGTGCCAGCAGCTTAGTTGCGCCCCAGCAGTACTTC. It codes for CASSLVAPQQYF.

CDR3: CASSRDRGNSPLHF. The CDR3 coding sequence is TGTGCCAGCAGTCGGGACAGGGGTAATTCACCCCTCCACTTT. The chain recombines TRBV6-5 with TRBJ1-6, with 10 bases that match TRBD1. J was trimmed by 6 bases and V by 5 bases; bases with no gene match: 1. CDR1 MNHEY and CDR2 SVGAGI come from the germline V gene. This CDR3 spans 14 amino acids.

The chain carries TRBV7-2 and TRBJ1-2; D gene uncertain. This CDR3 is 12 amino acids long. CDR1 and CDR2 (germline): SGHTA, FQGNSA. V lost 4 bases and J 7 bases, leaving 10 bases between the germline ends. CDR3 nucleotides: TGTGCCAGCAGCTCCCCTTTCGTTGGCTACACCTTC. It translates to CASSSPFVGYTF.

The chain combines TRBV6-6 with TRBJ2-3; D is ambiguous. V shed 8 bases and J shed 1 base, with 19 bases lying between them. The germline V gene has CDR1 MNHNY and CDR2 SVGAGI (reference sequence). The CDR3 contains 16 residues. The CDR3: CASLSNSRGGTDTQYF. CDR3 bases: TGTGCCAGCCTTTCTAACAGCAGAGGTGGCACAGATACGCAGTATTTT.

The chain links TRBV2 to TRBJ1-4; possible D gene TRBD1, 6 bases. V gave up 3 bases and J gave up 6 bases, with 14 bases separating them. Germline-derived CDR1 and CDR2 are SNHLY and FYNNEI. This CDR3 comprises 15 residues. CDR3 in amino acids: CASSDRGVGDEKLFF. The CDR3 coding sequence is TGTGCCAGCAGTGACAGGGGCGTCGGAGATGAAAAACTGTTTTTT.

This clonotype was seen a handful of times. The chain combines TRBV13 with TRBJ2-1; D not certain. The CDR3 length is 13 residues. Trimming stripped 1 base from V and 6 bases from J, with 7 bases between. Germline V gene sequence: CDR1 PRHDT, CDR2 FYEKMQ (reference sequence). CDR3: CASSLDGVNEQFF. The CDR3 DNA follows: TGTGCCAGCAGCTTAGATGGGGTCAATGAGCAGTTCTTC.

V usage is TRBV29-1 and J usage is TRBJ1-2; D is unclear. Between the trimmed V and J ends, which lost 4 bases and 4 bases, there was a span of 13 bases. Germline values: CDR1 SQVTM, CDR2 ANQGSEA. CDR3 size: 13 residues. CDR3 amino acids: CSVGSGGSYGYTF. For the CDR3, the DNA is TGCAGCGTTGGAAGTGGCGGATCCTATGGCTACACCTTC.

This clonotype was seen a single time. The genes are TRBV10-3 and TRBJ1-2, with TRBD1 identical over 8 bases. The V gene's germline CDR1 is ENHRY and CDR2 SYGVKD. The CDR3 is 14 amino acids. The trim removed 4 bases at V and 4 bases at J, leaving 5 bases unmatched. The CDR3 here is CAISGGQAIYGYTF. The CDR3 nucleotides are TGTGCCATCAGTGGGGGACAGGCGATCTATGGCTACACCTTC.